The 8 T cell receptor beta chains reported below all come from one sample, sequenced in a study of vaccination effects on CD4 cells after COVID-19. Antigen-specific CD4+ T cells were expanded (with viral peptide pools) by the ViraFEST assay ahead of sequencing. The culture ran for around 10 days before CD4+ T cells were isolated. PCR confirmed that the person was infected with SARS-CoV-2 between March and December 2020. The assay was immunoSEQ multiplex PCR, and TCRdb's table has in-frame clones only and misses some. The sample lists around 46,000 clones, approximately 70% occurring once. The antigens these receptors bind are not known. This material consisted of CD4+ T cells from PBMCs cultured with a peptide pool, taken before COVID-19 vaccination. The origin of the receptors is a human donor who had a prior SARS-CoV-2 infection.

The V gene is TRBV5-5, the J gene TRBJ1-2; D perhaps matches TRBD1 (6 bases). V lost 3 bases and J lost 5, with 20 bases in between. This CDR3 is 16 amino acids long. CDR1 and CDR2 from the germline V gene are SGHKS and YYEKEE (reference sequence). This chain's CDR3 is CASSWGQRRGTYGYTF. Written as DNA, the CDR3 is TGTGCCAGCAGCTGGGGACAACGACGGGGGACTTATGGCTACACCTTC. Full variable domain (outside the CDR3, taken from reference TRBV5-5 and TRBJ1-2): DAGVTQSPTHLIKTRGQQVTLRCSPISGHKSVSWYQQVLGQGPQFIFQYYEKEERGRGNFPDRFSARQFPNYSSELNVNALLLGDSALYLCASSWGQRRGTYGYTFGSGTRLTVV.

This chain uses TRBV30 with TRBJ1-1, with 7 bases lining up with TRBD1. This CDR3 comprises 12 residues. Germline-derived CDR1 and CDR2 are GTSNPN and SVGIG (reference sequence). V lost 0 bases and J lost 10; bases outside the gene matches: 5. CDR3 sequence (DNA): TGTGCCTGGAGTGTTGACAGGGCGAGAGCTTTCTTT. Protein sequence: CAWSVDRARAFF.

The CDR3 here is CASSFYGDYEQYF. The CDR3 bases are TGTGCCAGCAGCTTTTACGGAGACTACGAGCAGTACTTC. The chain employs TRBV7-9 and TRBJ2-7, with D unresolved. The germline V gene has CDR1 SEHNR and CDR2 FQNEAQ (reference sequence). Trimming removed 3 bases at V and 3 bases at J, with 9 bases between. The CDR3 runs to 13 residues.

This clone was seen a single time. The rearrangement joins TRBV30 to TRBJ1-2; TRBD1 is a possible D gene (5 bases). The CDR3 is 14 amino acids. Trimming shortened V by 3 bases and J by 8 bases, and 19 bases separated the two germline ends. The germline V gene encodes CDR1 GTSNPN and CDR2 SVGIG (reference sequence). CDR3 coding DNA: TGTGCCTGGAGCTCAACGGGCCAGGGAGGCGGCTACACCTTC. Translation: CAWSSTGQGGGYTF.

This clone has just one count. V and J are TRBV5-8 and TRBJ1-2; 9 nucleotides agree with TRBD1. The CDR3 totals 16 residues. Trimming took 3 bases from V and 0 from J; bases not matched to a gene: 6. Germline assignment: CDR1 SGHTS and CDR2 YDEGEE. The CDR3 protein is CASSSGQGRANYGYTF. The CDR3 DNA reads as TGTGCCAGCAGCTCGGGACAGGGCCGAGCTAACTATGGCTACACCTTC.

V is TRBV7-9 and J is TRBJ2-7; 8 bases align to TRBD2. This CDR3 has 14 residues. CDR1 and CDR2 (germline): SEHNR, FQNEAQ (reference sequence). Trimming removed 5 bases from V and 5 bases from J; junction bases left unmatched: 8. CDR3 nucleotides: TGTGCCAGCAGCAATAGCGGGACCGTGGACGAGCAGTACTTC. Encoded protein: CASSNSGTVDEQYF. The variable domain in full, with the rest retrieved from reference TRBV7-9 and TRBJ2-7, is DTGVSQNPRHKITKRGQNVTFRCDPISEHNRLYWYRQTLGQGPEFLTYFQNEAQLEKSRLLSDRFSAERPKGSFSTLEIQRTEQGDSAMYLCASSNSGTVDEQYFGPGTRLTVT.

This chain joins TRBV10-3 and TRBJ2-7, with TRBD1 matching 8 bases. This CDR3 contains 15 residues. CDR1 ENHRY and CDR2 SYGVKD come from the germline V gene. The V gene end was trimmed by 4 bases and the J gene end by 5 bases; junction bases not matched to a gene: 10. For the CDR3, the DNA is TGTGCCATCAGTGGAATCTGGACAGGGATCGACGAGCAGTACTTC. It specifies CAISGIWTGIDEQYF.

This sequence joins TRBV5-1 and TRBJ2-7; a weak D match, TRBD1 (5 bases). The CDR3 consists of 15 residues. CDR1 is SGHRS and CDR2 is YFSETQ in the germline V gene. With 4 bases removed from V and 4 bases from J, the gap between germline ends came to 18 bases. The CDR3: CASSPAPTVGYEQYF. DNA of the CDR3: TGCGCCAGCAGCCCCGCCCCGACAGTGGGGTACGAGCAGTACTTC.